The clone carrying this T cell receptor beta chain has a count of ten or more. The antigen remains unidentified. No cell sorting was done before RNA was extracted from the tissue. Newly diagnosed lung cancer patients had thoracic surgery in China, August–late 2014, without prior chemotherapy. This specimen belongs to a study of tumor and adjacent non-tumor tissue in lung cancer. Study summary: Stage I to III disease affected approximately 11 men and roughly five women aged roughly 30 to 76.

V was shortened by 2 bases and J by 4 bases, with 7 bases between the two germline ends. This CDR3 region has 12 residues. CDR1 and CDR2 (germline): SGHNT, YYREEE (reference sequence). A modified ARM-PCR protocol with three rounds of nested PCR amplified TCRbeta. Via MiXCR, TCRdb re-called the multiplex PCR reads, giving one row per CDR3 protein. In the table there are 65,000 to 90,000 distinct CDR3 sequences, approximately 71% of which are singletons. Study-wide results and caveats: Shorter survival was associated with higher TCR diversity in tumors.

The J gene is TRBJ2-7, the V gene TRBV5-4; no clear D. The sequence was obtained from a woman between 65 and 79 years old with non-small cell lung cancer. The specimen was lung tumor tissue. CDR3 bases: TGTGCCAGCAGCTTCGATCGTTACGAGCAGTACTTC. It specifies CASSFDRYEQYF.